This T cell receptor (beta chain) was retrieved from a study of cytomegalovirus exposure and HLA in healthy donors. Germline V gene lookup returns CDR1 SGHDT and CDR2 YYEEEE. Trimming left V 3 bases short and J 0 bases short, with 15 bases between. The CDR3 sequence is 16 residues long. The count of this clone is one. No antigen is known for it. 60 Vbeta and 13 Jbeta primers were used in PCR. Assay used: immunoSEQ multiplex PCR; TCRdb lists only in-frame clones, some missing. The sample shows approximately 170,000 clones, roughly 80% of them seen only once. Study-wide points: Analysis was carried out at a later point, and it linked a missense DCLRE1C variant to TCR beta V- and J-gene trimming. When presence/absence was analysed, sequencing depth was taken to be roughly uniform across donors.

V is TRBV5-6 and J is TRBJ1-2, with TRBD1 as a possible D gene (5 bases). This clonotype was obtained from a woman aged 18-29 years in good health and CMV-seronegative. The sample comprised PBMCs. This chain's CDR3 is CASSWGDGRSNYGYTF. CDR3 DNA sequence: TGTGCCAGCAGCTGGGGCGACGGAAGATCTAACTATGGCTACACCTTC. The variable domain in full, completed from reference TRBV5-6 and TRBJ1-2, reads DAGVTQSPTHLIKTRGQQVTLRCSPKSGHDTVSWYQQALGQGPQFIFQYYEEEERQRGNFPDRFSGHQFPNYSSELNVNALLLGDSALYLCASSWGDGRSNYGYTFGSGTRLTVV.